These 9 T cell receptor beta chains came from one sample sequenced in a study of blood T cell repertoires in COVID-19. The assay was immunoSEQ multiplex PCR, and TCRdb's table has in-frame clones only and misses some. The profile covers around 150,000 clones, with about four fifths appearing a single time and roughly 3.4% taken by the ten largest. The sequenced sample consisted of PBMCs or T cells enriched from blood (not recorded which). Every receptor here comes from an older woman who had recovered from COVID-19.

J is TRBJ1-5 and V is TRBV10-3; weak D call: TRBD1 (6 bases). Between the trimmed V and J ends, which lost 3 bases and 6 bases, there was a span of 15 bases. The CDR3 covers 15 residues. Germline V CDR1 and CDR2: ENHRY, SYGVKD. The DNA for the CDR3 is TGTGCCATCAGTGAAGGGCCGCAGGGGACTCAGCCCCAGCATTTT. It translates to CAISEGPQGTQPQHF.

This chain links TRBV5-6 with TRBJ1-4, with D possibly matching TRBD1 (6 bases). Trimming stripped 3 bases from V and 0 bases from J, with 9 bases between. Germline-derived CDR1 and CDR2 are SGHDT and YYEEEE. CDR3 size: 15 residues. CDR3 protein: CASSWTEATNEKLFF. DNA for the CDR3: TGTGCCAGCAGCTGGACAGAGGCAACTAATGAAAAACTGTTTTTT.

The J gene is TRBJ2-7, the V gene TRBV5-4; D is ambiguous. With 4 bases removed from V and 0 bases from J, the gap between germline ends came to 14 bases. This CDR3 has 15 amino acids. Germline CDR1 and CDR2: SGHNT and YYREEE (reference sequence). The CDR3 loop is CASSPAFGSSYEQYF. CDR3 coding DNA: TGTGCCAGCAGCCCTGCCTTTGGTAGCTCCTACGAGCAGTACTTC.

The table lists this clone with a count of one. The CDR3, as DNA: TGTGCCAGCAGTCTCACAGGGAATCAGCCCCAGCATTTT. It codes for CASSLTGNQPQHF. The V and J genes are TRBV13 and TRBJ1-5; the D gene is possibly TRBD1 (6 bases). The ends were cut back, 6 bases at V and 4 bases at J, with 10 bases in the middle. The V gene's germline CDR1 is PRHDT and CDR2 FYEKMQ (reference sequence). The length of the CDR3 is 13 residues.

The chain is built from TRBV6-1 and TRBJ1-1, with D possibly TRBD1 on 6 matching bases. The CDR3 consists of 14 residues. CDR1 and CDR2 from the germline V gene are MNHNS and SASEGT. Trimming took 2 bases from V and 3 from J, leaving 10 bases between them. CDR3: CASSEQGPYTEAFF. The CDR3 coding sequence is TGTGCCAGCAGTGAACAGGGGCCATACACTGAAGCTTTCTTT.

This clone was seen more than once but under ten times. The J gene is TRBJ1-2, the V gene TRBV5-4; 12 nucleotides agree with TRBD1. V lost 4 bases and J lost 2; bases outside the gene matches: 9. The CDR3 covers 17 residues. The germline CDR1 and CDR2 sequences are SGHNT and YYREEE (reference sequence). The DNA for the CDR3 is TGTGCCAGCAGCGCGGGGGGACAGGGGGCTATAAACTATGGCTACACCTTC. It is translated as CASSAGGQGAINYGYTF.

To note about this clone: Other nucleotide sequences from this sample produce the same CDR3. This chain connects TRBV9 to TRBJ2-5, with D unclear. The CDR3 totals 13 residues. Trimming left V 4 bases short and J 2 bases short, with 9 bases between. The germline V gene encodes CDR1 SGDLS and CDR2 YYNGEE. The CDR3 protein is CASSPHRQETQYF. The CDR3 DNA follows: TGTGCCAGCAGCCCACACCGACAAGAGACCCAGTACTTC. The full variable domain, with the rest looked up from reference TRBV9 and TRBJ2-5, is DSGVTQTPKHLITATGQRVTLRCSPRSGDLSVYWYQQSLDQGLQFLIQYYNGEERAKGNILERFSAQQFPDLHSELNLSSLELGDSALYFCASSPHRQETQYFGPGTRLLVL.

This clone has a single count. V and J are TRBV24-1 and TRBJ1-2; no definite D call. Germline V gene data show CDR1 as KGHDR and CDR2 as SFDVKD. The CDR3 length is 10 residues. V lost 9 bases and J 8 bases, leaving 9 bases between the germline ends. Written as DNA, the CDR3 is TGTGCCACCCCTTACAACGGCTACACCTTC. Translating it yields CATPYNGYTF.

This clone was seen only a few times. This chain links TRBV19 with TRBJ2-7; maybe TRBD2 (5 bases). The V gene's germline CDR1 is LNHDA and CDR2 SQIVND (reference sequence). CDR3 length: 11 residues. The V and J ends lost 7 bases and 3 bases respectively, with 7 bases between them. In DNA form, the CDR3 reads TGTGCCAGTAAAGAGGGCTACGAGCAGTACTTC. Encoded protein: CASKEGYEQYF.